This T cell receptor (beta chain) was recovered during a study of response to subunit inactivated influenza vaccine. From the RT-PCR reads, TCRdb called clonotypes with MiXCR, one entry per CDR3 protein. The sample yields about 160,000 distinct CDR3 sequences, under 13% seen once. Points from the study as a whole: Authors suggested each seasonal influenza vaccination recruits few new T cells.

To note about this clonotype: Its specificity is not known.

The receptor was derived from a man aged 45-65 years who received an inactivated influenza vaccine. The input for sequencing was non-naive T cells sorted from PBMCs, taken 35 to 45 days after vaccination.

This chain's CDR3 is CASSQDIQAPYEQYF. CDR3 sequence (DNA): TGCGCCAGCAGCCAAGATATACAAGCTCCCTACGAGCAGTACTTC. The chain couples TRBV4-3 to TRBJ2-7; D is uncertain. The V end lost 0 bases, the J end lost 2 bases, and 11 bases lay between the germline ends. The V gene's germline CDR1 is LGHNA and CDR2 YSLEER. The CDR3 is made up of 15 amino acids.